This T cell receptor (beta chain) was profiled in a study of CD8+ T cells in alopecia areata. In the study overall: Those patients who were treated received oral tofacitinib, which was given at 5 to 10 mg twice daily for moderate-to-severe alopecia areata.

Extraction of RNA preceded its reverse transcription into cDNA, which served as the sequencing template. Here immunoSEQ multiplex PCR was the method, and the copy in TCRdb shows in-frame clones only, minus some. This sample carries approximately 100,000 clones, 65% to 90% of them seen once, and the ten largest clones take approximately 10%. Treatment noted: oral pan-JAK inhibitor, 5-10 mg twice daily. Regarding the study as a whole: With tofacitinib ongoing, many expanded lesional clones persisted in both scalp and blood.

A note on this clone: As yet, its antigen is unknown.

CDR3 length: 13 residues. Germline CDR1 reads SGHRS; CDR2 reads YFSETQ. V was clipped by 0 bases and J by 0 bases, with 3 bases between them. The chain links TRBV5-1 to TRBJ1-2, with D hard to call. This receptor was identified in a human donor with alopecia areata. The material sequenced was CD8+ T cells sorted from blood, taken at roughly week 30, from a patient treated with tofacitinib. In nucleotides, the CDR3 is TGCGCCAGCAGCTTGGGGGCTAACTATGGCTACACCTTC. Amino acid sequence: CASSLGANYGYTF.